Reported below is one T cell receptor beta chain. This sample is drawn from a study of OX40 agonist ivuxolimab in advanced cancers. The CDR3 runs to 15 residues. CDR1 and CDR2 (germline): SGHVS, FNYEAQ. V was clipped by 2 bases and J by 5 bases, with 16 bases between them. Some clones are missing from TCRdb's copy, which holds only in-frame ones; the method was immunoSEQ multiplex PCR. The sample lists under 65,000 clones, roughly four fifths seen once, with 2.1% in the top ten. The receptor's source is an adult with an advanced solid tumor such as melanoma, head and neck, liver or kidney cancer. Sequenced here: CD4+ or CD8+ T cells sorted from blood, sampled in a trial of the OX40 agonist ivuxolimab. The chain links TRBV7-6 to TRBJ2-7, with D maybe TRBD1 (5 bases). The CDR3 nucleotides read TGTGCCAGCAGCTTATTGGATCAGGGTTCCCACGAGCAGTACTTC. As protein: CASSLLDQGSHEQYF.